Ten or more counts support the clone carrying this T cell receptor (beta chain). Its antigen remains unknown. TCRdb ran MiXCR on the reads and lists one entry per CDR3 protein. The repertoire holds roughly 500,000 distinct CDR3 sequences, around a third seen once, with 17% in the top ten. This entry belongs to a study of T cell repertoires in cytomegalovirus infection. Study-level background: An indication of both CMV infection and matching HLA type came from public TCR beta signatures.

V gave up 3 bases and J gave up 7 bases; unmatched junction bases: 5. The CDR3 contains 14 residues. The TCR was taken from a human donor in good health (CMV status not recorded). Some clones in this sample may be carry-over from other donors' samples. J is TRBJ1-5 and V is TRBV12-3 or TRBV12-4; 8 bases agree with TRBD1. The material sequenced was cultured PBMCs, taken from culture after CMV antigen stimulation. The CDR3 DNA reads TGTGCCAGCAGTTTGTCAGGGGGCGAGCAGCCCCAGCATTTT. Encoded protein: CASSLSGGEQPQHF.